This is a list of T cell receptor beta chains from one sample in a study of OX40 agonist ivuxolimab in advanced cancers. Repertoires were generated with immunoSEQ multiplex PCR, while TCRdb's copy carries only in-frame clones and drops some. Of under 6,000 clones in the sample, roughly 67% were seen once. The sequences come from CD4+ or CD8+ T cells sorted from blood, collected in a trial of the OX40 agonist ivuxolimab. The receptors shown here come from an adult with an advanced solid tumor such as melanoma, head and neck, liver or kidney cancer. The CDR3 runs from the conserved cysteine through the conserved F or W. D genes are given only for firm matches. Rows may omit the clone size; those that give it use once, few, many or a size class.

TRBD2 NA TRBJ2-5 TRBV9 CASSLAGTPRETQYF TGTGCCAGCAGCCTAGCGGGAACCCCGCGAGAGACCCAGTACTTC
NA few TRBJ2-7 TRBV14 CASSRRQNSYEQYF TGTGCCAGCAGCCGACGACAGAACTCCTACGAGCAGTACTTC
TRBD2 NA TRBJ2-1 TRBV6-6 CASSLAGGYNEQFF TGTGCCAGCAGTTTAGCGGGGGGGTACAATGAGCAGTTCTTC
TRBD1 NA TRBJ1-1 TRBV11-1 CASSLPPAGGIPEAFF TGTGCCAGCAGCCTGCCACCGGCAGGGGGCATCCCTGAAGCTTTCTTT
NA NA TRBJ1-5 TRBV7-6 CASSLFPEDQHF TGTGCCAGCAGCTTATTTCCAGAGGACCAGCATTTT
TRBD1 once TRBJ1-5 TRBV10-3 CATRGDSRRQPQHF TGTGCCACCAGGGGGGACAGTCGACGACAGCCCCAGCATTTT
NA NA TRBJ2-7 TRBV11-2 CASSLGEDSWSEQYF TGTGCCAGCAGCTTAGGGGAGGACAGTTGGTCCGAGCAGTACTTC
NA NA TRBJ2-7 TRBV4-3 CASSQDHLVWYEQYF TGCGCCAGCAGCCAAGACCATCTTGTTTGGTACGAGCAGTACTTC
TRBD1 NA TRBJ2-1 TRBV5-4 CASSLALVDRGRSNEQFF TGTGCCAGCAGCTTGGCCTTAGTCGACAGGGGGCGATCCAATGAGCAGTTCTTC
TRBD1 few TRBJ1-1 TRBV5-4 CASSRDRGIEAFF TGTGCCAGCAGCAGGGACAGGGGGATTGAAGCTTTCTTT
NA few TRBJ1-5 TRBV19 CASTLRGERYQPQHF TGTGCCAGTACCCTGCGGGGGGAGCGATATCAGCCCCAGCATTTT
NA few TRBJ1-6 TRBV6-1 CASSLFSLNSPLHF TGTGCCAGCAGTTTATTCTCCCTTAATTCACCCCTCCACTTT
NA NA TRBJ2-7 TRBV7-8 CASSGWDNLYEQYF TGTGCCAGCAGCGGGTGGGACAACCTCTACGAGCAGTACTTC
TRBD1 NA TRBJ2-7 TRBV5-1 CASSGQTGTGGITYEQYF TGCGCCAGCAGCGGCCAGACCGGGACAGGGGGCATCACCTACGAGCAGTACTTC
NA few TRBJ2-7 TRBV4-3 CASSQVFALDEQYF TGCGCCAGCAGCCAAGTTTTCGCTCTGGACGAGCAGTACTTC